This entry describes one TCR beta chain. What it recognizes is unknown. This sample was taken from a study of OX40 agonist ivuxolimab in advanced cancers. Study-wide context: The dose-escalation cohort had hepatocellular carcinoma, melanoma, renal cell or head and neck cancer. Study outcomes and limitations: Mean expanded clone counts were higher in CD8+ than CD4+ T cells. Within 6 weeks, CD4+ and CD8+ blood T cells expanded clonally at 0.1 to 3.0 mg/kg.

The CDR3 is made up of 14 amino acids. The germline V gene has CDR1 SGHRS and CDR2 YFSETQ. V was pared by 0 bases and J by 4 bases, with 7 bases between. TCRdb keeps only in-frame clones here, not all; method: immunoSEQ multiplex PCR. The data hold approximately 68,000 clones, with around 89% observed a single time. Source: CD4+ or CD8+ T cells sorted from blood, taken in a trial of the OX40 agonist ivuxolimab. This chain joins TRBV5-1 and TRBJ1-4; unclear D gene. This receptor was taken from an adult with an advanced solid tumor such as melanoma, head and neck, liver or kidney cancer. CDR3 DNA: TGCGCCAGCAGCTTGGAGATGTATAATGAAAAACTGTTTTTT. Amino acids: CASSLEMYNEKLFF.